The clone carrying this TCR beta chain was detected only once. The data are from a study of blood T cell repertoires in COVID-19. The wider study: Researchers got acute and convalescent COVID-19 samples from the United States, Italy and Spain.

In the original workflow: Reference gene primer amplification gave estimated nucleated cell counts. Sequencing was performed with immunoSEQ multiplex PCR; in TCRdb, only in-frame clones are kept and a portion is missing. The V and J calls and the clone size are those of that table, but D and trimming were determined from the DNA. The data show roughly 250,000 clones, 86% seen once. The CDR3 is 17 amino acids. Germline loops: CDR1 MRHNA, CDR2 SNTAGT. V lost 3 bases, J lost 8 bases, and 15 bases stayed unmatched. Participants were aged 18 to 89 years, lived in 20 to 25 US areas, and enrolled virtually. Participants had their cohort set by participant-reported clinical history.

The chain is built from TRBV6-4 and TRBJ2-1; 8 bases fit TRBD2. The sequence came from a woman aged 40 to 50 with acute COVID-19. The material sequenced was PBMCs or T cells enriched from blood (not recorded which). CDR3 in DNA: TGTGCCAGCAGTGAAGGTCCCAGCGGGAGCGCCTTGGATGAGCAGTTCTTC. It codes for CASSEGPSGSALDEQFF.